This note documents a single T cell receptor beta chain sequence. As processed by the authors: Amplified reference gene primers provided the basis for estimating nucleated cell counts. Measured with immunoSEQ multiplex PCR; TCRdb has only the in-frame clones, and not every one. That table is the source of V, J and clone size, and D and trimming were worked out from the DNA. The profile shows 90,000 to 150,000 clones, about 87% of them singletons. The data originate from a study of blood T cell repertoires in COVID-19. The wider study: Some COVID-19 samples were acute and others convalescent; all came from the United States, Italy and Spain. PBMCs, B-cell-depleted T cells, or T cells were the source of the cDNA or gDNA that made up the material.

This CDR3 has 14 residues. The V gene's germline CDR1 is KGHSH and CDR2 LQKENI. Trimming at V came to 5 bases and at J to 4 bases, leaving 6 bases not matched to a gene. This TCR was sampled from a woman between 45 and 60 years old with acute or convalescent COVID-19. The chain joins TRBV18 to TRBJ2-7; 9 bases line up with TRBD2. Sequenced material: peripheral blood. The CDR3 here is CASSSREGPYEQYF. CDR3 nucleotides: TGTGCCAGCTCATCGCGGGAGGGCCCTTACGAGCAGTACTTC.